Below are 27 T cell receptor beta chains sequenced from a single sample in a study of blood T cell repertoires in COVID-19. This table comes from immunoSEQ multiplex PCR, and its TCRdb copy is limited to in-frame clones, with some not included. The data show 150,000 to 170,000 clones, 78% seen once. The sample consisted of peripheral blood. The receptors were gathered from an elderly man with acute or convalescent COVID-19.

The J gene is TRBJ2-1, the V gene TRBV7-3, with 10 bases matching TRBD2. Trimming removed 3 bases from V and 2 bases from J; junction bases left unmatched: 1. This CDR3 comprises 15 residues. The germline V gene encodes CDR1 SGHTA and CDR2 FQGTGA. In DNA form, the CDR3 reads TGTGCCAGCAGCTTTAGCGGGGGGACCTACAATGAGCAGTTCTTC. This translates into CASSFSGGTYNEQFF.

V usage is TRBV5-4 and J usage is TRBJ2-1, with a weak D call TRBD2 (6 bases). Germline V gene lookup returns CDR1 SGHNT and CDR2 YYREEE (reference sequence). Deletions cut 4 bases from V and 6 bases from J, with 17 bases between. This CDR3 comprises 15 residues. Here the CDR3 DNA reads TGTGCCAGCAGCATGACTAGGGCCTGGGGCAATGAGCAGTTCTTC. Protein sequence: CASSMTRAWGNEQFF.

The rearrangement links TRBV6-5 to TRBJ2-7; TRBD2 matches 10 bases. V lost 8 bases and J lost 0; bases outside the gene matches: 7. This CDR3 has 15 amino acids. Per the germline V gene, CDR1 is MNHEY and CDR2 is SVGAGI. This CDR3 reads CASRQTSGSSYEQYF. The CDR3 DNA follows: TGTGCCAGCCGCCAGACTAGCGGGTCCTCCTACGAGCAGTACTTC.

This chain links TRBV7-9 with TRBJ2-7; TRBD1 aligns across 7 bases. CDR1 and CDR2 from the germline V gene are SEHNR and FQNEAQ (reference sequence). The CDR3 is 12 residues long. CDR3 in amino acids: CASSLGQGLQTV. Here the CDR3 DNA reads TGTGCCAGCAGCTTAGGACAGGGCCTACAGACCGTC.

V usage is TRBV5-8 and J usage is TRBJ2-3; D is possibly TRBD2 (5 bases). Germline loops: CDR1 SGHTS, CDR2 YDEGEE. Deletions cut 1 base from V and 7 bases from J, with 13 bases between. This CDR3 is 14 amino acids long. The CDR3 region has the DNA TGTGCCAGCAGCTTGCGCGGGTCCCACAATACGCAGTATTTT. It translates to CASSLRGSHNTQYF.

The chain is built from TRBV24-1 and TRBJ2-5; D unclear. Trimming cost V 7 bases and J 2 bases, with 7 bases left between them. This CDR3 is 12 amino acids long. CDR1 is KGHDR, CDR2 SFDVKD, per germline. The CDR3 sequence: CATRGSQETQYF. The CDR3 coding sequence is TGTGCCACCAGGGGCAGTCAAGAGACCCAGTACTTC.

This chain uses TRBV2 with TRBJ1-1, with D possibly TRBD1 on 5 matching bases. Germline V lookup: CDR1 SNHLY, CDR2 FYNNEI. This CDR3 region has 16 residues. V lost 6 bases and J 5 bases, leaving 22 bases between the germline ends. The CDR3 spells CASRGTFSARGTEAFF. The CDR3 nucleotides are TGTGCCAGCAGAGGGACGTTCTCCGCCCGGGGGACTGAAGCTTTCTTT.

The chain joins TRBV7-2 to TRBJ1-6; 7 bases map to TRBD1. CDR3 length equals 17 residues. Trimming removed 4 bases from V and 0 bases from J; junction bases left unmatched: 6. The V gene's germline CDR1 is SGHTA and CDR2 FQGNSA. In DNA, the CDR3 is TGTGCCAGCAGCTCTCAGGGACAGAGCTCCTATAATTCACCCCTCCACTTT. This codes for CASSSQGQSSYNSPLHF. Based on the CDR3 plus reference TRBV7-2 and TRBJ1-6, the full variable domain is GAGVSQSPSNKVTEKGKDVELRCDPISGHTALYWYRQSLGQGLEFLIYFQGNSAPDKSGLPSDRFSAERTGGSVSTLTIQRTQQEDSAVYLCASSSQGQSSYNSPLHFGNGTRLTVT.

J is TRBJ1-2 and V is TRBV2; the D is unclear. The ends were cut back, 5 bases at V and 8 bases at J, with 9 bases in the middle. CDR1 SNHLY and CDR2 FYNNEI come from the germline V gene. The CDR3 is made up of 11 amino acids. The CDR3 spells CASSRMGGYTF. The CDR3 DNA reads as TGTGCCAGCAGTAGAATGGGCGGCTACACCTTC.

This clone occurred a few times. This chain links TRBV28 with TRBJ1-1; 7 bases match TRBD1. Losses at the gene ends were 6 bases for V and 6 bases for J; bases not matched to a gene: 4. Germline lookup yields CDR1 MDHEN and CDR2 SYDVKM. The CDR3 spans 12 residues. CDR3 bases: TGTGCCAGCAGACCAGGGGGACCTGAAGCTTTCTTT. Translating gives CASRPGGPEAFF.

This clone was counted between two and nine times. The genes are TRBV7-9 and TRBJ2-3; D is perhaps TRBD2 (5 bases). V was clipped by 8 bases and J by 6 bases, with 12 bases between them. The CDR3 spans 12 residues. Germline V gene lookup returns CDR1 SEHNR and CDR2 FQNEAQ (reference sequence). The CDR3 is CASVSPGDTQYF. In DNA, the CDR3 is TGTGCCAGCGTCTCACCGGGGGATACGCAGTATTTT.

The rearrangement joins TRBV7-7 to TRBJ2-5; 9 bases are shared with TRBD1. The length of the CDR3 is 15 residues. Germline assignment: CDR1 SSHAT and CDR2 FNYEAQ (reference sequence). The junction had 12 bases not matched to a gene; V was cut back by 3 bases and J by 10 bases. CDR3 nucleotides: TGTGCCAGCAGCTTGGGACAGGGTGATAATGGTCACCAGTACTTC. Protein sequence: CASSLGQGDNGHQYF.

Here the CDR3 DNA reads TGCGCCAGCAGCCGGGACAGAGCCGACGAGCAGTACTTC. Residues: CASSRDRADEQYF. V is TRBV5-1 and J is TRBJ2-7, with 7 bases aligning to TRBD1. Looked up from germline, CDR1 is SGHRS and CDR2 is YFSETQ. V lost 4 bases to trimming and J lost 5 bases; unmatched junction nucleotides: 6. CDR3 size: 13 residues.

This clone was picked up a small number of times. The V call is TRBV28, the J call TRBJ2-5; TRBD2 matches at 7 bases. V was clipped by 5 bases and J by 2 bases; unmatched bases: 8. CDR1 is MDHEN, CDR2 SYDVKM, per germline. The CDR3 consists of 15 residues. The DNA of the CDR3 is TGTGCCAGCAGTGCCTTGACTAGCCAACAAGAGACCCAGTACTTC. Encoded protein: CASSALTSQQETQYF.

CDR3 in DNA: TGTGCCAGCAGTTACAGGGGGGAAGCTTTCTTT. Translating it yields CASSYRGEAFF. This chain links TRBV27 with TRBJ1-1; TRBD1 aligns across 8 bases. Losses at the gene ends were 4 bases for V and 8 bases for J; bases not matched to a gene: 0. Germline CDR1 reads MNHEY; CDR2 reads SMNVEV (reference sequence). The CDR3 runs to 11 residues.

This clone was observed a single time. The chain links TRBV19 to TRBJ2-6, with D tentatively TRBD1 (5 bases). Trimming pared 5 bases from V and 2 bases from J, leaving 7 bases between. Germline V gene sequence: CDR1 LNHDA, CDR2 SQIVND (reference sequence). The CDR3 consists of 14 residues. CDR3 sequence reads: CASSLGPGANVLTF. The CDR3 DNA reads TGTGCCAGTAGTTTGGGGCCTGGGGCCAACGTCCTGACTTTC.

The J gene is TRBJ2-2, the V gene TRBV27; no firm D call. Germline V gene data show CDR1 as MNHEY and CDR2 as SMNVEV (reference sequence). With 1 base removed from V and 5 bases from J, the gap between germline ends came to 14 bases. This CDR3 comprises 16 residues. The CDR3 protein is CASSLYNVEKTGELFF. Here the CDR3 DNA reads TGTGCCAGCAGTTTATATAATGTAGAGAAGACCGGGGAGCTGTTTTTT.

The rearrangement joins TRBV5-1 to TRBJ2-7, with 7 bases fitting TRBD1. CDR1 and CDR2 (germline): SGHRS, YFSETQ. V dropped 2 bases and J dropped 2; count of bases not matched to a gene: 1. The CDR3 is 13 residues long. In DNA, the CDR3 is TGCGCCAGCAGCTTTGACAGGGCCTACGAGCAGTACTTC. It is translated as CASSFDRAYEQYF.

The chain employs TRBV27 and TRBJ2-1; TRBD1 is a possible D gene (5 bases). This CDR3 region has 16 residues. CDR1 is MNHEY, CDR2 SMNVEV, per germline (reference sequence). Trimming took 0 bases from V and 7 from J, leaving 16 bases between them. The DNA for the CDR3 is TGTGCCAGCAGTTTATCGAAAACAGGCGTTAGGAATGAGCAGTTCTTC. Its translation is CASSLSKTGVRNEQFF.

The V and J genes are TRBV14 and TRBJ1-1; D unclear. Germline V gives CDR1 SGHDN, CDR2 FVKESK. The CDR3 runs 15 residues. The V end lost 0 bases, the J end lost 4 bases, and 12 bases lay between the germline ends. CDR3 residues: CASSQEFATGTEAFF. DNA of the CDR3: TGTGCCAGCAGCCAAGAATTCGCCACGGGCACTGAAGCTTTCTTT.

J is TRBJ1-4 and V is TRBV10-2, with 9 bases that match TRBD1. Per germline, CDR1 WSHSY and CDR2 SAAADI. This CDR3 has 15 amino acids. J lost 8 bases, V lost 3 bases, and 7 bases had no gene match. The CDR3 region has the DNA TGCGCCAGCAGTGACCCCCGACAGGGGGAGGAAAAACTGTTTTTT. This codes for CASSDPRQGEEKLFF.

J is TRBJ2-4 and V is TRBV9; 7 bases are shared with TRBD2. The CDR3 totals 14 residues. Germline CDR1 SGDLS, CDR2 YYNGEE. Losses at the gene ends were 0 bases for V and 8 bases for J; bases not matched to a gene: 5. Here the CDR3 reads CASSVGRAGDIQYF. The CDR3 coding sequence is TGTGCCAGCAGCGTAGGCAGGGCGGGGGACATTCAGTACTTC.

The chain links TRBV9 to TRBJ2-3; TRBD2 agrees at 9 bases. The CDR3 length is 18 residues. Trimming cost V 2 bases and J 2 bases; bases outside gene matches: 12. Germline loops: CDR1 SGDLS, CDR2 YYNGEE. The CDR3 nucleotides are TGTGCCAGCAGCGTCCGAGAGGTAGCGGGGGCCCTCACAGATACGCAGTATTTT. Protein: CASSVREVAGALTDTQYF.

J is TRBJ2-2 and V is TRBV5-1, with 10 bases identical to TRBD1. Trimming at V came to 4 bases and at J to 0 bases, leaving 9 bases not matched to a gene. Germline V CDR1 and CDR2: SGHRS, YFSETQ. The CDR3 is 18 residues long. This CDR3 reads CASSLRTGGSANTGELFF. In DNA, the CDR3 is TGCGCCAGCAGCCTAAGGACAGGGGGTTCAGCGAACACCGGGGAGCTGTTTTTT.

J is TRBJ2-2 and V is TRBV19; 14 bases agree with TRBD2. Looked up from germline, CDR1 is LNHDA and CDR2 is SQIVND (reference sequence). J was trimmed by 3 bases and V by 3 bases; bases with no gene match: 6. This CDR3 spans 18 amino acids. CDR3 sequence: CASSIGLAGGLDTGELFF. The CDR3 bases are TGTGCCAGTAGTATCGGACTAGCGGGGGGACTCGACACCGGGGAGCTGTTTTTT.

This chain's CDR3 is CASSIGGYSGNTIYF. In DNA form, the CDR3 reads TGTGCCAGTAGTATTGGCGGCTACTCTGGAAACACCATATATTTT. The chain combines TRBV19 with TRBJ1-3; D call uncertain. The CDR3 consists of 15 residues. V was pared by 3 bases and J by 0 bases, with 9 bases between. Germline values: CDR1 LNHDA, CDR2 SQIVND (reference sequence).

V gene TRBV5-6 combines with J gene TRBJ2-3, with D possibly matching TRBD2 (6 bases). The V gene's germline CDR1 is SGHDT and CDR2 YYEEEE. CDR3 length: 14 residues. Between the trimmed V and J ends, which lost 4 bases and 10 bases, there was a span of 19 bases. The CDR3 DNA follows: TGTGCCAGCAGCAGCAGACTAGTTATGGACCCGCAGTATTTT. The encoded protein is CASSSRLVMDPQYF.